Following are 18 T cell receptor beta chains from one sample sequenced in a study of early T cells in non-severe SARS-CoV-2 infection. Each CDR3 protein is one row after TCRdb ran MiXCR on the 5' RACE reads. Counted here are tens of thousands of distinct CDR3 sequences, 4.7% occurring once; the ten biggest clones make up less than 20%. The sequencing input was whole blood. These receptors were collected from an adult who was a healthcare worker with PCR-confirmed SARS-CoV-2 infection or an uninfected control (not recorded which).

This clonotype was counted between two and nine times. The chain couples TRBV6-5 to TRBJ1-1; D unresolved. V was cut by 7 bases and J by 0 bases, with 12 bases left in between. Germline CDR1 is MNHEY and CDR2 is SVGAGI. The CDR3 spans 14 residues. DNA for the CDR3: TGTGCCAGCAAAGGGCCAGCTTTGAACACTGAAGCTTTCTTT. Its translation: CASKGPALNTEAFF.

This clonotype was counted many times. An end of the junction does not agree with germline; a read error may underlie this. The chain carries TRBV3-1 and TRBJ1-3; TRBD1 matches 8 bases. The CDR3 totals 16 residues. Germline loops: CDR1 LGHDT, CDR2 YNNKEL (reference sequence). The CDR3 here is CASTQRTGQGENTIYF. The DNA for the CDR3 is TGTGCCAGCACCCAAAGGACAGGGCAAGGAGAAAACACCATATATTTT.

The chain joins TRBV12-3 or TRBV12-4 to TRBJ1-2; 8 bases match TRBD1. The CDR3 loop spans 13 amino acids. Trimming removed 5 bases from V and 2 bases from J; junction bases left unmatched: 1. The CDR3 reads CASSGDRNYGYTF. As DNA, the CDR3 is TGTGCCAGCAGTGGGGACAGGAACTATGGCTACACCTTC.

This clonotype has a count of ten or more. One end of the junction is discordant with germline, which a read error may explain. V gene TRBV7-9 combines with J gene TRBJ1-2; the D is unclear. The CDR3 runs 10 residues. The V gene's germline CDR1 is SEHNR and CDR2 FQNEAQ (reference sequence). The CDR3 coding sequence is TGCGCGGTAGTGGACTATGGCTACACCTTC. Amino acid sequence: CAVVDYGYTF. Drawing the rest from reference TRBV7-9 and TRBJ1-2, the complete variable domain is DTGVSQNPRHKITKRGQNVTFRCDPISEHNRLYWYRQTLGQGPEFLTYFQNEAQLEKSRLLSDRFSAERPKGSFSTLEIQRTEQGDSAMYLCAVVDYGYTFGSGTRLTVV.

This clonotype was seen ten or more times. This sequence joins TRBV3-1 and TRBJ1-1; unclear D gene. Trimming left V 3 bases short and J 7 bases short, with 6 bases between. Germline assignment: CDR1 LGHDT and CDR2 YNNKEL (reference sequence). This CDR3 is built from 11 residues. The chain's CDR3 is CASSHMDEAFF. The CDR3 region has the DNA TGTGCCAGCAGCCACATGGATGAAGCTTTCTTT.

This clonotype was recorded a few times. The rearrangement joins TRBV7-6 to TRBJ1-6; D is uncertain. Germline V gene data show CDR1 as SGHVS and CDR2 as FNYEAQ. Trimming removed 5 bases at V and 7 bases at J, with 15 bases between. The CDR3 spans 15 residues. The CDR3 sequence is CASSEQPGINSPLHF. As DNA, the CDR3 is TGTGCCAGCAGCGAACAGCCCGGGATAAATTCACCCCTCCACTTT. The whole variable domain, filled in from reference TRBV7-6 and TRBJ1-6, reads GAGVSQSPRYKVTKRGQDVALRCDPISGHVSLYWYRQALGQGPEFLTYFNYEAQQDKSGLPNDRFSAERPEGSISTLTIQRTEQRDSAMYRCASSEQPGINSPLHFGNGTRLTVT.

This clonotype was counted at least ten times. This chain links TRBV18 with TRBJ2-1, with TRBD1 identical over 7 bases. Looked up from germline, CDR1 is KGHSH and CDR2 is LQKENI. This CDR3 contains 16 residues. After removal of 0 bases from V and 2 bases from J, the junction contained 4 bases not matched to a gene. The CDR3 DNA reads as TGTGCCAGCTCACCACCCACAGGGGTACCCTACAATGAGCAGTTCTTC. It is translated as CASSPPTGVPYNEQFF.

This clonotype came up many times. This CDR3 is CASSLGGGSNEQFF. The CDR3 coding sequence is TGTGCCAGCAGCTTGGGCGGGGGGTCCAATGAGCAGTTCTTC. The chain is built from TRBV11-2 and TRBJ2-1, with 8 positions matching TRBD2. The junction had 4 bases not matched to a gene; V was cut back by 3 bases and J by 6 bases. The CDR3 loop spans 14 amino acids. The germline V gene encodes CDR1 SGHAT and CDR2 FQNNGV. Full variable domain (remainder filled in from reference TRBV11-2 and TRBJ2-1): EAGVAQSPRYKIIEKRQSVAFWCNPISGHATLYWYQQILGQGPKLLIQFQNNGVVDDSQLPKDRFSAERLKGVDSTLKIQPAKLEDSAVYLCASSLGGGSNEQFFGPGTRLTVL.

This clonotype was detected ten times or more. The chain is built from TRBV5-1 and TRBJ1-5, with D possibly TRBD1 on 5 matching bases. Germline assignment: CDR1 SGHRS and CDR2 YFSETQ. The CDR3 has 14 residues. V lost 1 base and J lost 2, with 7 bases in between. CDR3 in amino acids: CASSLWGGNQPQHF. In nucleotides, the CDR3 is TGCGCCAGCAGCTTGTGGGGCGGCAATCAGCCCCAGCATTTT.

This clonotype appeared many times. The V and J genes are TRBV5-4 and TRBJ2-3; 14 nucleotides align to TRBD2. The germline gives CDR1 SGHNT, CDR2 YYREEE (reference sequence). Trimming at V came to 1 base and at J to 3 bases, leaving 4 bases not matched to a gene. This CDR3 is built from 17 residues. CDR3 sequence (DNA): TGTGCCAGCAGCTTGCGACTAGCGGGGGGGCCGACAGATACGCAGTATTTT. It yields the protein CASSLRLAGGPTDTQYF.

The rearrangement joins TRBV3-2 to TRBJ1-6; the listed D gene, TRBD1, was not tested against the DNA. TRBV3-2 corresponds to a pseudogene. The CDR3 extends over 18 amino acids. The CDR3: CASSQDQWGRVYNSPLHF. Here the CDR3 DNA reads TGTGCCAGCAGCCAAGATCAATGGGGCAGGGTGTATAATTCACCCCTCCACTTT.

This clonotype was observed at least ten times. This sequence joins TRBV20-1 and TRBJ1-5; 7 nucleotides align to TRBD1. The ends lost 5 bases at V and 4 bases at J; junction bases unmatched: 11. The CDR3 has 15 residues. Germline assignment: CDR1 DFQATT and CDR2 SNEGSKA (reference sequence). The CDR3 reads CSALSRQGGNQPQHF. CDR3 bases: TGCAGTGCTTTAAGTCGACAGGGAGGGAATCAGCCCCAGCATTTT.

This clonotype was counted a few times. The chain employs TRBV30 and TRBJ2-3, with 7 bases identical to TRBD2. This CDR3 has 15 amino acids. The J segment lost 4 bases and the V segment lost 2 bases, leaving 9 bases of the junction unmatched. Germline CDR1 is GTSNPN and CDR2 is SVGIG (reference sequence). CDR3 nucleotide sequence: TGTGCCTGGAGTCCTCAGCGGGGATCGGCAGATACGCAGTATTTT. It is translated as CAWSPQRGSADTQYF.

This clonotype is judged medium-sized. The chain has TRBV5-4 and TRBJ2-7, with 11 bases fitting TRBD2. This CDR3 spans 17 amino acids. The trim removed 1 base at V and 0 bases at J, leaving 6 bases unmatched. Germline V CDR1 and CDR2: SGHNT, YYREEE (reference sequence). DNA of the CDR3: TGTGCCAGCAGCTTGTCAGGACTAGCGGGTATCTCCTACGAGCAGTACTTC. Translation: CASSLSGLAGISYEQYF.

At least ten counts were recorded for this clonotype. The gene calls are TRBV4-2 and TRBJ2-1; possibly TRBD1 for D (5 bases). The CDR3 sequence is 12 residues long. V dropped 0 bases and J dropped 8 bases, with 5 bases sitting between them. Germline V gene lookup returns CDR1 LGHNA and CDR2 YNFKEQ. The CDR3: CASSQDRDEQFF. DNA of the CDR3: TGTGCCAGCAGCCAAGACAGGGATGAGCAGTTCTTC.

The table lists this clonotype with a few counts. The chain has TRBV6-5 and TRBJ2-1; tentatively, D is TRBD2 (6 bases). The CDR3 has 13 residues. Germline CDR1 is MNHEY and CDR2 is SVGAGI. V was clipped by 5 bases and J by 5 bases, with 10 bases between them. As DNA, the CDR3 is TGTGCCAGCAGTCGGGGGATAGACAATGAGCAGTTCTTC. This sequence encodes CASSRGIDNEQFF.

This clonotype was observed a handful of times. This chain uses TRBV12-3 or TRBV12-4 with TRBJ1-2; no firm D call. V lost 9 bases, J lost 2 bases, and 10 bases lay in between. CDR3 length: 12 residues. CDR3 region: CASMLENYGYTF. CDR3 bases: TGTGCCAGTATGTTGGAGAACTATGGCTACACCTTC.

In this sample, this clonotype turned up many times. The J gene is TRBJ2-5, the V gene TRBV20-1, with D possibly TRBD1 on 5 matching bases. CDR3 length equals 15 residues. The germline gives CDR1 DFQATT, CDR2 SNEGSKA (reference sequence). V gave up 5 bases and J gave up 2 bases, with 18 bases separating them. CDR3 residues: CSALGSWGPQETQYF. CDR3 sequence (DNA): TGCAGTGCTTTGGGTTCTTGGGGCCCACAAGAGACCCAGTACTTC.